Included here is one T cell receptor (beta chain) sequence, with context. This clone was seen just once. The target of this receptor is not known. No base-level quality is on record; no much larger clone is a single base apart. V loses 1 base of germline sequence and J loses 4 bases, and the interval between the two ends is 14 bases. The CDR3 holds 16 amino acids from the cysteine to the phenylalanine. The retained sequence is limited to the CDR3, 48 bases, with the frame set at the first base. Sequences KGHSH (CDR1) and LQKENI (CDR2) are obtained from the germline V gene. This entry is derived from a study of shared clonotypes between healthy human individuals (dated by TCRdb to the early 2020s). At the level of the whole study: Two women and a few men aged 18 to 49 years were included in the cohort. For each donor, CD4 naive and CD4 memory were each run on three plates, CD8 naive on two plates, and CD8 memory on one plate. Between about 0.94 and 8.9 billion PBMCs per donor were obtained by leukapheresis. Blood TCR repertoires of roughly five healthy adults were deeply sequenced to estimate repertoire size and the extent of clonotype sharing between individuals. To increase sequencing depth and limit assay-specific biases, TCR repertoire library preparation and sequencing were carried out by different laboratories using diverse techniques. Paper-wide results and their limitations: Naive subsets generally had larger estimated clonotype richness than memory subsets did. Rarefaction of sorted-subset datasets indicated incomplete sequencing despite the large sequencing depth. Pairwise subsampling led to the expectation that sequencing depth would affect the degree of clonotype sharing among donors. Compared with non-shared clonotypes, the clonotypes found in all four sorted-subset donors had higher generation probabilities. Because the study included only a small number of donors, the genetic and exposure-history diversity represented was limited. Sampling was limited to blood, and TCR repertoires in tissue likely differ from TCR repertoires in blood. Sharing across several donors was observed for around 5% of naive CD4, about 4% of naive CD8, about 2.5% of memory CD4, and roughly 0.4% of memory CD8 clonotypes.

CD8 naive samples consisted of CD45RO-negative cells that were positively selected for CCR7, yielding a CD45RA+CCR7+ population without TemRA cells. Donors were healthy HIV-negative adults with no recently reported acute infections or vaccinations. Only Caucasian adults living in Nashville, Tennessee, USA were represented among the donors. Blood was collected by leukapheresis, and PBMCs were isolated by Ficoll-Histopaque density gradient centrifugation and then cryopreserved in liquid nitrogen vapor phase. Purity and quantity of every magnetically sorted T cell population were checked by analytical flow cytometry. Genomic DNA was isolated from every sorted fraction and measured by UV absorbance on a Nanodrop 2000c. Using the deep immunoSEQ assay, multiplex PCR amplified TCR CDR3 regions from genomic DNA. Extracted genomic DNA from each cell subset was spread evenly across all wells of several immunoSEQ 96-well plates, with each plate serving as a replicate. For sorted subsets, 200 ng of genomic DNA, equivalent to 30,000 or so T cell genomes, went into each replicate PCR. Purified libraries were quantified with a Qubit 3.0 fluorometer, sized on a Bioanalyzer 2100, and re-quantified with the KAPA Library Quantification kit. Each immunoSEQ 96-well plate was sequenced on its own single-read 150-cycle Illumina NextSeq 550 flow cell. The published analysis was carried out like this. Because the immunoSEQ output held only junctional sequences and lacked quality scores, the filtering could not match the filtering applied to full-length reads. Sequences were annotated with PyIR, a Python wrapper for IgBLAST v1.9, using IMGT germline references to assign V/J genes and CDR3. Reads were removed for weak V/J assignments (E-value above 1e-6), missing CDR3, stop codons, out-of-frame junctions, or ambiguous translated residues. A V3J clonotype was defined by an identical inferred V gene, J gene, and CDR3 amino acid sequence. The percentage overlap between two repertoires was calculated by dividing the number of shared unique clonotypes by the size of the smaller repertoire. RTK rarefaction, the Chao1 estimator, and Recon v2.1 estimates of unobserved clonotypes were used to assess repertoire richness. Generation probabilities were computed with OLGA for all TCRbeta clonotypes obtained by the gDNA method from several donors. In its TCRdb copy, this immuneACCESS table keeps in-frame sequences only and misses some clones. Where compared with another copy, unresolved V genes explain less than half of these, and the others have no known cause. V and J calls and clone size are given by that table; D and trimming were obtained from the DNA. The table for this sample lists roughly 810,000 clones; 96% of them were counted only once. The ten largest account for less than 0.3% of the sample.

This receptor chain uses TRBV18 and TRBJ2-1; a tentative D call is TRBD1 (5 bases match). This TCR derives from a man aged 25 to 40 in good health. The specimen sequenced was naive CD8+ T cells sorted from blood. The cell subset or site label of this sample denotes: CD45RA+CCR7+. The CDR3 in this case is CASSPLTTGLYNEQFF. The base sequence is TGTGCCAGCTCACCACTGACCACAGGCTTATACAATGAGCAGTTCTTC.